This T cell receptor (beta chain) originates from a study of OX40 agonist ivuxolimab in advanced cancers. Study conclusions and caveats: Still undetermined is the antigen specificity of the expanded peripheral T cells.

Remarks on this clone: Antigen unknown.

Germline lookup yields CDR1 SGHTA and CDR2 FQGNSA. The V end lost 6 bases, the J end lost 6 bases, and 5 bases lay between the germline ends. The CDR3 is made up of 11 amino acids. People who had autoimmune disease history or systemic immunosuppression were excluded. Profiled with immunoSEQ multiplex PCR; TCRdb holds only in-frame clones, not every one. The sample contains about 15,000 clones, about 88% of which appear only once. The chain couples TRBV7-2 to TRBJ2-2; no definite D call. Material: CD4+ or CD8+ T cells sorted from blood, obtained in a trial of the OX40 agonist ivuxolimab. The TCR was taken from an adult with an advanced solid tumor such as melanoma, head and neck, liver or kidney cancer. CDR3 DNA sequence: TGTGCCAGCAGTTTATCCGGGGAGCTGTTTTTT. It yields the protein CASSLSGELFF.